A selection of T cell receptor beta chains follows, all from one sample in a study of CD8 T cells in ankylosing spondylitis. TCRdb reprocessed the 5' RACE reads with MiXCR, giving one entry per CDR3 protein. The sample lists roughly 150,000 distinct CDR3 sequences, roughly 34% seen once, with 6% in the top ten. Source material: synovial fluid, either unsorted or a sorted T cell fraction (not recorded which). The source is a male donor with ankylosing spondylitis. The CDR3 runs from the conserved cysteine through the conserved F or W. Fields, in order: D gene, J gene, V gene, clone size, CDR3 protein, CDR3 DNA. D genes are given only for firm matches. The listing skips clone size in some rows; elsewhere it reads once, few, many or a size class.

TRBD1,TRBJ2-7,TRBV12-3/TRBV12-4,NA,CASSKGQGTYEQYF,TGTGCCAGCAGTAAGGGACAGGGCACCTACGAGCAGTACTTC
NA,TRBJ1-2,TRBV2,NA,CASSEVGLLGGYTF,TGTGCCAGCAGTGAAGTAGGGCTCCTTGGGGGCTACACCTTC
NA,TRBJ1-2,TRBV3-1,NA,CASSQEVRNYGYTF,TGTGCCAGCAGCCAGGAAGTACGGAACTATGGCTACACCTTC
TRBD2,TRBJ2-5,TRBV6-6,NA,CATHLAGVETQYF,TGTGCCACTCACCTAGCGGGGGTAGAGACCCAGTACTTC
NA,TRBJ2-3,TRBV28,NA,CASSPWTRNGPDTQYF,TGTGCCAGCAGTCCGTGGACGCGCAACGGTCCAGATACGCAGTATTTT
NA,TRBJ1-1,TRBV30,NA,CAWKTENTEAFF,TGTGCCTGGAAGACTGAGAACACTGAAGCTTTCTTT
NA,TRBJ2-2,TRBV3-1,NA,CASSPLGETGELFF,TGTGCCAGCAGCCCCCTAGGGGAGACCGGGGAGCTGTTTTTT
TRBD2,TRBJ2-1,TRBV7-9,NA,CASTVPGLAEYEQFF,TGTGCCAGCACCGTACCGGGACTAGCGGAGTATGAGCAGTTCTTC
TRBD1,TRBJ1-1,TRBV5-1,few,CASSTGQGMNSEAFF,TGCGCCAGCAGCACAGGACAGGGGATGAACTCTGAAGCTTTCTTT
NA,TRBJ1-1,TRBV5-6,NA,CASSRFWGGNTEAFF,TGTGCCAGCAGCCGTTTTTGGGGAGGGAACACTGAAGCTTTCTTT
TRBD1,TRBJ2-7,TRBV7-9,NA,CASSLAGTGTYEQYF,TGTGCCAGCAGCTTAGCCGGGACAGGGACCTACGAGCAGTACTTC